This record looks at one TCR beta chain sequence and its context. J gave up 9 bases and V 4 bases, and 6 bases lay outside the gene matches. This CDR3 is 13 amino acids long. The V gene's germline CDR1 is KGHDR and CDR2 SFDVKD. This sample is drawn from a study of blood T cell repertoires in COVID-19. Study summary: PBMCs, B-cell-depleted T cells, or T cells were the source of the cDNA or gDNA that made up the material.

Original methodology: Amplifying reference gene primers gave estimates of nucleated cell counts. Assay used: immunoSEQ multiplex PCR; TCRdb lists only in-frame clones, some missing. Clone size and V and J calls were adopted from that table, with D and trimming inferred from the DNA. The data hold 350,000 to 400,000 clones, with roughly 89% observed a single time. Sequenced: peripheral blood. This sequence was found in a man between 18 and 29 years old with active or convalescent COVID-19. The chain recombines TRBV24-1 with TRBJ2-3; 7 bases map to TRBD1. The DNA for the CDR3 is TGTGCCACCAGTGAGCTACAGGGGCGGACGCAGTATTTT. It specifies CATSELQGRTQYF.